The source of this T cell receptor (beta chain) is a study of cytomegalovirus exposure and HLA in healthy donors. CDR3 size: 11 residues. V was clipped by 1 base and J by 6 bases, with 7 bases between them. Per germline, CDR1 SQVTM and CDR2 ANQGSEA. Use of 60 Vbeta and 13 Jbeta primers characterized the PCR. The data were produced by immunoSEQ multiplex PCR, yet TCRdb's version contains in-frame clones alone and is incomplete. In the table there are some 150,000 clones, 55% to 75% of which are singletons. The sample taken for sequencing was PBMCs. The clonotype comes from a man aged 50 or older in good health and CMV-seropositive. The rearrangement links TRBV29-1 to TRBJ2-7, with unresolved D. The CDR3 nucleotides are TGCAGCGTTGAAGCTAACTCCGAGCAGTACTTC. Protein sequence: CSVEANSEQYF.